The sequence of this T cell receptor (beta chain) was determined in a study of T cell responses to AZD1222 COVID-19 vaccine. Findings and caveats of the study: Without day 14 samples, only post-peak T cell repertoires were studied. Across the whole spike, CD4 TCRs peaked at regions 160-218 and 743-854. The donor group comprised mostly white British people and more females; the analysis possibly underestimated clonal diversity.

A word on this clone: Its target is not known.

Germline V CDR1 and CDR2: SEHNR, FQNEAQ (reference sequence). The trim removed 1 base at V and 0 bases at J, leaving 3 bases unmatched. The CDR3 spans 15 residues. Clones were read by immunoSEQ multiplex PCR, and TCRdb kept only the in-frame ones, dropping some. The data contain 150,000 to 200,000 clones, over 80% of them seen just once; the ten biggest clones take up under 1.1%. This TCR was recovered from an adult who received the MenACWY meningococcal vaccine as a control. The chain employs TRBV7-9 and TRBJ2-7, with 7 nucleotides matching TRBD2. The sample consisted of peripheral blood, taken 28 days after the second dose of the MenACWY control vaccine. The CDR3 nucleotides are TGTGCCAGCAGCTTAGATGGCGGGAGCTCCTACGAGCAGTACTTC. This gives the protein CASSLDGGSSYEQYF.